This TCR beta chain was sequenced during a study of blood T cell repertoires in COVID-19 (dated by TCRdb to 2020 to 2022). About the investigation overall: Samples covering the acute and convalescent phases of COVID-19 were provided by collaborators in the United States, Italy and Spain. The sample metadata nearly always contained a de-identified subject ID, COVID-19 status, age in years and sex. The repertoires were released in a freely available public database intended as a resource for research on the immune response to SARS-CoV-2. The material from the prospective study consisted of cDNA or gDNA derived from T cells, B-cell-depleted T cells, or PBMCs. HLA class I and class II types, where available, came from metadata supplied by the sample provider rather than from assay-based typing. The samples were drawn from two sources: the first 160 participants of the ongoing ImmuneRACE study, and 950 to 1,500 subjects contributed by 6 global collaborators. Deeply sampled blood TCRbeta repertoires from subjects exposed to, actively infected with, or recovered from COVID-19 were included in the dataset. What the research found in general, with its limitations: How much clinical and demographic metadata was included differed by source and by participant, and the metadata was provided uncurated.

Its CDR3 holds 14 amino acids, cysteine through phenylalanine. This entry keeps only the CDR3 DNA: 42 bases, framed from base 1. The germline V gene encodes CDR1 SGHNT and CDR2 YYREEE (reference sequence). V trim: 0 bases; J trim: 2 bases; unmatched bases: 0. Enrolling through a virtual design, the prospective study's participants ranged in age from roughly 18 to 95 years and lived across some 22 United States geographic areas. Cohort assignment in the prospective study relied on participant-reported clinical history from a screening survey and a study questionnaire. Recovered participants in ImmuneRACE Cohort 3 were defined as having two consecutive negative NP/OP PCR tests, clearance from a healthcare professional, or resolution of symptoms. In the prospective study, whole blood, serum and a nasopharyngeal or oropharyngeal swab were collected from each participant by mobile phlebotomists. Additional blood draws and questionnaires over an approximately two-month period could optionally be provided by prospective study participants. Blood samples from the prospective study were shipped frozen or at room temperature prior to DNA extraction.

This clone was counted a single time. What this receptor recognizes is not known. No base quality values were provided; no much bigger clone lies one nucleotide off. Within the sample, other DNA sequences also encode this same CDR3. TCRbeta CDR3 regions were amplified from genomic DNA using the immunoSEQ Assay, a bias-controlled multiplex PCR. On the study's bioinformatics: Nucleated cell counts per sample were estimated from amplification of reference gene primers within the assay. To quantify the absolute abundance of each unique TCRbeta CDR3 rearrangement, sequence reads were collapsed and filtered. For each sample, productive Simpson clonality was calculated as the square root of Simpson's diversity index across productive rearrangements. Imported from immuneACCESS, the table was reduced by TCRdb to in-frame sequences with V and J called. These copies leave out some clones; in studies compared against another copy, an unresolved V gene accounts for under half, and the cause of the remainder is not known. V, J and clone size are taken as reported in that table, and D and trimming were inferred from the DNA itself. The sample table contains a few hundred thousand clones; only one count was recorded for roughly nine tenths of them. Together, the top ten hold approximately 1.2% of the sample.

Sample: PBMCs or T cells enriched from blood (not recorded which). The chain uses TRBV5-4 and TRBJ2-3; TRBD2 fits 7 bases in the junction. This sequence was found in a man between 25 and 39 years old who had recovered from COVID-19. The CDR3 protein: CASSLGLATDTQYF. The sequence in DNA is TGTGCCAGCAGCTTGGGACTAGCCACAGATACGCAGTATTTT.